The sequence of this T cell receptor beta chain was determined in a study of blood T cell repertoires in COVID-19. Study-level background: Specimens from acute and convalescent COVID-19 originated in the United States, Italy and Spain.

Participant ages covered roughly 18 to 89 years across 25 or so US areas. Clinical history as reported by participants underpinned cohort assignment. From germline, CDR1 is MNHEY and CDR2 SVGAGI. J was trimmed by 9 bases and V by 6 bases; bases with no gene match: 9. The CDR3 extends over 15 amino acids. This clone has just a few counts. Per the authors' pipeline: Amplification with reference gene primers provided the estimates of nucleated cell counts. The data were produced by immunoSEQ multiplex PCR, yet TCRdb's version contains in-frame clones alone and is incomplete. Clone size and V and J calls were adopted from that table, with D and trimming inferred from the DNA. The sample records over 200,000 clones, around 84% being singletons.

The TCR sequence derives from a man between 18 and 35 years old who had recovered from COVID-19. The chain recombines TRBV6-5 with TRBJ1-5; 12 bases are shared with TRBD1. The specimen sequenced was PBMCs or T cells enriched from blood (not recorded which). Written as DNA, the CDR3 is TGTGCCAGCAGCACCGGGACAGGGGGCAGCGGGCCCCAGCATTTT. Translation: CASSTGTGGSGPQHF.